The clone carrying this T cell receptor beta chain was seen a few times. The antigen remains unidentified. This record comes from a study of T cell repertoires in cytomegalovirus infection. The V gene end was trimmed by 4 bases and the J gene end by 0 bases; junction bases not matched to a gene: 5. The CDR3 has 15 residues. Germline assignment: CDR1 KGHDR and CDR2 SFDVKD. TCRdb used MiXCR to reprocess the reads, holding one entry per CDR3 protein. The repertoire consists of about 98,000 distinct CDR3 sequences, with 16% occurring once and the leading ten covering 8%. Study results and caveats: Carriers of CMV plus the relevant HLA were identified by cumulative public TCR beta family frequency. The ex vivo response showed dominance by HLA-C-restricted CMV-specific TCR beta clonotypes.

The TCR comes from a human donor in good health (CMV status not recorded). Some clones in this sample may be carry-over from other donors' samples. The genes are TRBV24-1 and TRBJ2-7, with TRBD1 matching over 7 bases. The source material was PBMCs. The chain's CDR3 is CATSDSRQGSYEQYF. CDR3 bases: TGTGCCACCAGTGACTCCCGACAGGGCTCCTACGAGCAGTACTTC.